This T cell receptor (beta chain) was retrieved from a study of cytomegalovirus exposure and HLA in healthy donors. Assay used: immunoSEQ multiplex PCR; TCRdb lists only in-frame clones, some missing. The table lists more than 110,000 clones, about 90% of them singletons. There are 15 residues in the CDR3. Trimming cost V 4 bases and J 4 bases; bases outside gene matches: 5. Germline values: CDR1 SGHNT, CDR2 YYREEE (reference sequence). Regarding the study as a whole: The classifier was said to identify cytomegalovirus status with high specificity and sensitivity. The study put 150 to 200 TCR beta chains on its list as cytomegalovirus-associated.

With respect to this clone: Its matching antigen is unknown.

Material: PBMCs. The chain recombines TRBV5-4 with TRBJ2-1, with 10 nucleotides matching TRBD1. This TCR came from a man aged 18 to 35 in good health and CMV-seronegative. The CDR3 nucleotides are TGTGCCAGCAGCCCGGGACAGGGGAATTACAATGAGCAGTTCTTC. It codes for CASSPGQGNYNEQFF.